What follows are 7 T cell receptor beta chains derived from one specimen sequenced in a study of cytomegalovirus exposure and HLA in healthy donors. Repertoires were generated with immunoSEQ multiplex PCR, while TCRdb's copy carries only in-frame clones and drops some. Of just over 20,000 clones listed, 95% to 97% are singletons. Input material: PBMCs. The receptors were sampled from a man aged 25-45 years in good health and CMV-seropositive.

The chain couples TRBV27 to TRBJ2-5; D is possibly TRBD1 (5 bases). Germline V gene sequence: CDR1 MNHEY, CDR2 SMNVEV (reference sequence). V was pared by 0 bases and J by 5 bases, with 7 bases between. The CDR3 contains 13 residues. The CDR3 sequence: CASSLSGVETQYF. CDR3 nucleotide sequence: TGTGCCAGCAGTTTATCAGGGGTGGAGACCCAGTACTTC.

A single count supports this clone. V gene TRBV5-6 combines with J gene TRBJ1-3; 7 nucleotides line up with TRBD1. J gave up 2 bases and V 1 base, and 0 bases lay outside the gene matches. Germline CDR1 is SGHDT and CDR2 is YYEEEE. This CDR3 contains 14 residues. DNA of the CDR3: TGTGCCAGCAGCTTGACAGGGGCTGGAAACACCATATATTTT. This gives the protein CASSLTGAGNTIYF.

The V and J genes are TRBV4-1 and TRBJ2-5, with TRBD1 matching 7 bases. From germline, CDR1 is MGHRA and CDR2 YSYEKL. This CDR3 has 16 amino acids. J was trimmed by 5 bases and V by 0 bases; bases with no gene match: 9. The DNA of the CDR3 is TGCGCCAGCAGCCAAGAATACAGGGGCGTTGCGGAGACCCAGTACTTC. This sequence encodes CASSQEYRGVAETQYF.

This CDR3 reads CASTTKQERTYEQYF. For the CDR3, the DNA is TGTGCCAGCACGACGAAACAGGAGAGGACCTACGAGCAGTACTTC. This chain links TRBV28 with TRBJ2-7; weak D call: TRBD1 (5 bases). The CDR3 extends over 15 amino acids. The germline V and J ends were trimmed by 7 bases and 2 bases, with 18 bases remaining between them. Per the germline V gene, CDR1 is MDHEN and CDR2 is SYDVKM.

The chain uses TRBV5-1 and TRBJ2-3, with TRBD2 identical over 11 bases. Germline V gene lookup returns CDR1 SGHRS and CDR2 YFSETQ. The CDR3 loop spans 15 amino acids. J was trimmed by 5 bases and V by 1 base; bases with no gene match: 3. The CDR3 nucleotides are TGCGCCAGCAGCTTGCGAGGGACTAGCGGAGATACGCAGTATTTT. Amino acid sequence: CASSLRGTSGDTQYF.

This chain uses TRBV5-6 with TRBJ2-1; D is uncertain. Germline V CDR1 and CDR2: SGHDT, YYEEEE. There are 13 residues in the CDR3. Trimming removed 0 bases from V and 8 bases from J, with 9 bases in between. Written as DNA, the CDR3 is TGTGCCAGCAGCTTGGTTTTATTTGATGAGCAGTTCTTC. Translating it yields CASSLVLFDEQFF.

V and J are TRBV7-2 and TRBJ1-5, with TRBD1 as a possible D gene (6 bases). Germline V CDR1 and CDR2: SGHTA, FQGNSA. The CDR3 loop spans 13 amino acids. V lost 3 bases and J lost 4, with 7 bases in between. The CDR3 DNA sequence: TGTGCCAGCAGCTTCGACAGGAATCAGCCCCAGCATTTT. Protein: CASSFDRNQPQHF.